These T cell receptor beta chains were read from a single sample in a study of human T cells and chemical hapten exposure. TCRdb re-called the RACE reads through MiXCR, storing one row per CDR3 protein. The sample contains around 69,000 distinct CDR3 sequences, 6.5% to 10% of which appear only once. This specimen was whole blood, taken in connection with sensitization to the hapten diphenylcyclopropenone (DPC). The receptors derive from a woman in her fifties or sixties with alopecia areata. Some clones in this sample may be carry-over from other donors' samples. Each CDR3 is given with its conserved first and last residue. D genes are given only for firm matches. The listing skips clone size in some rows; elsewhere it reads once, few, many or a size class.

NA	many	TRBV6-5	TRBJ2-3	15	TGTGCCAGCAGAATAACCGGGACTAGCACAGATACGCAGTATTTT	CASRITGTSTDTQYF
TRBD2	few	TRBV10-3	TRBJ2-6	17	TGTGCCATCACTGACGGGCTAGCGGGAGCTGGGGCCAACGTCCTGACTTTC	CAITDGLAGAGANVLTF
NA	many	TRBV2	TRBJ2-3	15	TGTGCCAGCAGTCCACAGGGAGTTGGCACAGATACGCAGTATTTT	CASSPQGVGTDTQYF
NA	NA	TRBV25-1	TRBJ2-7	16	TGTGCCAGCAGTGAATATGAGGGTACGAGCTCCTACGAGCAGTACTTC	CASSEYEGTSSYEQYF
NA	many	TRBV20-1	TRBJ2-7	10	TGCAGTGCTAACGCCCGCGAGCAGTACTTC	CSANAREQYF
NA	NA	TRBV5-4	TRBJ1-1	14	TGTGCCAGCAGACCGGACCCGATGAACACTGAAGCTTTCTTT	CASRPDPMNTEAFF
TRBD1	NA	TRBV4-1	TRBJ2-4	13	TGCGCCAGCAGCCCCCCGGGACAGGGTGGACGGTACTTC	CASSPPGQGGRYF
NA	few	TRBV20-1	TRBJ2-3	20	TGCAGTGCTAGAGGCCTTGGGATCATCTCGGGTAGAGGTAGCACAGATACGCAGTATTTT	CSARGLGIISGRGSTDTQYF
NA	few	TRBV4-2	TRBJ2-3	16	TGTGCCAGCAGCCAAGCACATGGGGGGCGCACAGATACGCAGTATTTT	CASSQAHGGRTDTQYF
TRBD1	many	TRBV18	TRBJ1-6	17	TGTGCCAGCTCACCCCGGGACAGGGGCTCCTATAATTCACCCCTCCACTTT	CASSPRDRGSYNSPLHF
TRBD1	many	TRBV6-5	TRBJ2-1	14	TGTGCCAGCAGGACAGGGTTCAGCAACAATGAGCAGTTCTTC	CASRTGFSNNEQFF
TRBD1	few	TRBV5-6	TRBJ1-2	14	TGTGCCAGCAGCCCTGGGACAGGGCTCTATGGCTACACCTTC	CASSPGTGLYGYTF
NA	NA	TRBV27	TRBJ1-1	15	TGTGCCAGCAATAAAGGCAGGGAAGGTTGGGGAGAAGCTTTCTTT	CASNKGREGWGEAFF
TRBD2	NA	TRBV5-8	TRBJ2-7	14	TGTGCCAGCAGCTTGACTAGCGCGAACTACGAGCAGTACTTC	CASSLTSANYEQYF
NA	NA	TRBV6-2/TRBV6-3	TRBJ2-1	11	TGTGCCAGCAACCAAGTCAATGAGCAGTTCTTC	CASNQVNEQFF
NA	few	TRBV6-5	TRBJ1-2	14	TGTGCCAGCAGTTACTCGGAGGATCGCTATGGCTACACCTTC	CASSYSEDRYGYTF
NA	NA	TRBV25-1	TRBJ2-5	12	TGTGCCAGCAGTAAAGAACTGCGAACCCAGTACTTC	CASSKELRTQYF
TRBD1	few	TRBV30	TRBJ1-6	14	TGTGCCTGGAATCGACAGGGGCGAAATTCACCCCTCCACTTT	CAWNRQGRNSPLHF
NA	few	TRBV27	TRBJ2-3	12	TGTGCCAGCCTGGGGGTAGGAGATACGCAGTATTTT	CASLGVGDTQYF
TRBD2	NA	TRBV4-1	TRBJ2-1	16	TGCGCCAGCAGCCAAGAGGCGACTAGCGGCATAAATGAGCAGTTCTTC	CASSQEATSGINEQFF
NA	few	TRBV6-6	TRBJ1-1	15	TGTGCCAGCAGGTTCGACACGGAGAGAAACACTGAAGCTTTCTTT	CASRFDTERNTEAFF
NA	many	TRBV2	TRBJ1-1	11	TGTGCCAGCATCCGTAGGGGTGAAGCTTTCTTT	CASIRRGEAFF
TRBD2	NA	TRBV12-3/TRBV12-4	TRBJ2-7	16	TGTGCCAGCAGTTACCGACTAGCGGGGGGACTATACGAGCAGTACTTC	CASSYRLAGGLYEQYF
NA	few	TRBV2	TRBJ1-6	14	TGTGCCAGCAGTGTAGGGAGGGGGGATTCACCCCTCAACTTT	CASSVGRGDSPLNF
TRBD1	few	TRBV5-1	TRBJ1-5	15	TGCGCCAGCAGCTTGGGGGACAGGGGAAATCAGCCCCAGCATTTT	CASSLGDRGNQPQHF
NA	few	TRBV4-1	TRBJ1-1	13	TGCGCCAGCAGCCAAGACTTGGCCACTGAAGCTTTCTTT	CASSQDLATEAFF
NA	NA	TRBV20-1	TRBJ2-1	16	TGCAGTGCTAGAGAAGGGGGGGACTTAGCCTACAATGAGCAGTTCTTC	CSAREGGDLAYNEQFF
NA	NA	TRBV21-1	TRBJ2-1	14	TGTGCCAGCAGCAGTAGTCCGGGGCAGGGTGAGCAGTTCTTC	CASSSSPGQGEQFF
TRBD1	few	TRBV6-5	TRBJ2-1	13	TGTGCCAGCAGGGAACAGGGGGACAATGAGCAGTTCTTC	CASREQGDNEQFF
NA	few	TRBV18	TRBJ2-7	15	TGTGCCAGCTCACCATTGAGGACGGATACCTACGAGCAGTACTTC	CASSPLRTDTYEQYF
TRBD1	few	TRBV18	TRBJ2-3	16	TGTGCCAGCTCACCACCTAGGGGGACAGCTTCAGATACGCAGTATTTT	CASSPPRGTASDTQYF
NA	many	TRBV21-1	TRBJ1-2	16	TGTGCCAGCAGCAAAGTAGCAGGACCCCCTAACTATGGCTACACCTTC	CASSKVAGPPNYGYTF
NA	few	TRBV4-2	TRBJ1-1	13	TGTGCCAGCAGCCAAGATGAACAGGGACTGGCTTTCTTT	CASSQDEQGLAFF
NA	few	TRBV10-3	TRBJ2-3	12	TGTGCCATCAGGCGGGGAACAGATACGCAGTATTTT	CAIRRGTDTQYF
NA	NA	TRBV21-1	TRBJ2-7	13	TGTGCCAGCAGCAAAGAAGGGGACCCCGAGCAGTACTTC	CASSKEGDPEQYF
TRBD1	few	TRBV20-1	TRBJ1-1	14	TGCAGTGCAAGTAAAGACAGGGCGAACACTGAAGCTTTCTTT	CSASKDRANTEAFF
NA	many	TRBV25-1	TRBJ2-5	13	TGTGCCAGCTCCCTTGGAGGGGTAGAGACCCAGTACTTC	CASSLGGVETQYF
NA	many	TRBV7-8	TRBJ1-1	14	TGTGCCAGCAGCTTAGTGGCCGCGAACACTGAAGCTTTCTTT	CASSLVAANTEAFF
TRBD1	NA	TRBV6-6	TRBJ1-1	14	TGTGCCAGCGTCTACCCGGGACAGGGGATTGAAGCTTTCTTT	CASVYPGQGIEAFF
NA	many	TRBV5-5	TRBJ2-3	13	TGTGCCAGCAGAGCTTTTAGTGGTGATACGCAGTATTTT	CASRAFSGDTQYF